This T cell receptor (beta chain) is drawn from a study of Ad26.COV2.S vaccination and SARS-CoV-2 variants. Whole-study context: By the intramuscular route, Ad26.COV2.S was given once, or twice 56 days apart.

Here immunoSEQ multiplex PCR was the method, and the copy in TCRdb shows in-frame clones only, minus some. The sample lists fewer than 800,000 clones, roughly 90% seen once, with about 1.5% in the top ten. The CDR3 runs 14 residues. Trimming cost V 4 bases and J 6 bases, with 15 bases left between them. Looked up from germline, CDR1 is LNHDA and CDR2 is SQIVND (reference sequence). Treatment: over 15 received Ad26.COV2.S at low or high dose, single or two shots; 5 received placebo; per-sample allocation not given. The investigators took samples on day 63 after the first vaccine or placebo injection. Boston supplied an adult donor aged 18-55 years.

Here the sequenced sample was peripheral blood, taken in a trial of Ad26.COV2.S vaccine versus placebo. The clonotype comes from a person aged 18-60 years who received the Ad26.COV2.S COVID-19 vaccine or a placebo. This chain links TRBV19 with TRBJ1-1; D gene unclear. The CDR3 spells CASSRKTLSAEAFF. The CDR3 DNA sequence: TGTGCCAGTAGTAGAAAGACGCTTAGCGCTGAAGCTTTCTTT.